The source of this TCR beta chain is a study of blood T cell repertoires in COVID-19. Whole-study context: Samples representing acute and convalescent COVID-19 were sourced from the United States, Italy and Spain. T cells, B-cell-depleted T cells, or PBMCs provided the cDNA or gDNA that served as material.

Germline assignment: CDR1 SGHRS and CDR2 YFSETQ. The CDR3 runs 15 residues. V gave up 1 base and J gave up 2 bases, with 9 bases separating them. In the study's own analysis: Reference gene primers were amplified, and this amplification served to estimate nucleated cell counts. Clones were read by immunoSEQ multiplex PCR, and TCRdb kept only the in-frame ones, dropping some. V and J calls and clone size are those listed in that table; D and trimming were worked out from the DNA. The sample holds about 87,000 clones; around four fifths are singletons and the top ten take 2% to 2.5%. The sequence derives from a woman aged 70-85 years with acute or convalescent COVID-19. The specimen was peripheral blood. The V gene is TRBV5-1, the J gene TRBJ2-2, with unresolved D. The CDR3 spells CASSLSSYNTGELFF. The DNA for the CDR3 is TGCGCCAGCAGCTTGTCTAGTTATAACACCGGGGAGCTGTTTTTT.